What follows are 21 T cell receptor beta chains derived from one specimen sequenced in a study of liver allograft versus peripheral blood T cells. In the study overall: In transplanted livers, T cell receptor repertoires were compared with those found in the recipients' peripheral blood.

TCRdb processed the reads anew with MiXCR; each CDR3 protein has one entry. The sample includes thousands of distinct CDR3 sequences, 15% to 20% seen only once; the top ten take roughly 4%. The receptor set was obtained from a human patient who had a liver transplant. Certain T cells may be donor cells from the graft.

The V gene is TRBV27, the J gene TRBJ2-3, with TRBD2 identical over 14 bases. The germline CDR1 and CDR2 sequences are MNHEY and SMNVEV (reference sequence). V trimming: 0 bases; J trimming: 3 bases; junction bases outside the gene matches: 2. This CDR3 comprises 17 residues. As DNA, the CDR3 is TGTGCCAGCAGTTTATCCAGACTAGCGGGGGGGACAGATACGCAGTATTTT. It codes for CASSLSRLAGGTDTQYF.

The rearrangement uses TRBV30 and TRBJ1-2; no reliable D call. Between the trimmed V and J ends, which lost 3 bases and 2 bases, there was a span of 10 bases. This CDR3 has 13 residues. Germline V gene sequence: CDR1 GTSNPN, CDR2 SVGIG (reference sequence). CDR3 DNA sequence: TGTGCCTGGAGGGCAGGAGGCAACTATGGCTACACCTTC. It specifies CAWRAGGNYGYTF.

In this sample, this clonotype turned up many times. The chain recombines TRBV30 with TRBJ1-2; possibly TRBD1 for D (6 bases). The CDR3 totals 15 residues. Trimming pared 0 bases from V and 5 bases from J, leaving 16 bases between. Germline values: CDR1 GTSNPN, CDR2 SVGIG (reference sequence). CDR3 sequence: CAWSVPLGAGYGYTF. The CDR3 DNA reads TGTGCCTGGAGTGTACCTTTGGGGGCTGGGTATGGCTACACCTTC.

Judged by abundance, this clonotype is medium-sized. The chain recombines TRBV19 with TRBJ1-2; D gene uncertain. Deletions cut 7 bases from V and 3 bases from J, with 12 bases between. The germline V gene has CDR1 LNHDA and CDR2 SQIVND (reference sequence). The CDR3 extends over 13 amino acids. The CDR3 bases are TGTGCCAGTAAATCACCGCGCCACTATGGCTACACCTTC. Its translation: CASKSPRHYGYTF. The whole variable domain, remainder taken from reference TRBV19 and TRBJ1-2, is DGGITQSPKYLFRKEGQNVTLSCEQNLNHDAMYWYRQDPGQGLRLIYYSQIVNDFQKGDIAEGYSVSREKKESFPLTVTSAQKNPTAFYLCASKSPRHYGYTFGSGTRLTVV.

By share, this clonotype counts as medium-sized (0.01 to 0.1%). The genes are TRBV6-2 or TRBV6-3 and TRBJ2-5, with D perhaps TRBD2 (6 bases). CDR1 and CDR2 (germline): MNHEY, SVGEGT. V was trimmed by 4 bases and J by 14 bases, leaving 17 bases between them. The CDR3 sequence is 12 residues long. The CDR3 DNA is TGTGCCAGCAGTTCCCCGGGACTCCTCCGTTACTTC. It codes for CASSSPGLLRYF.

This clonotype was detected ten times or more. The chain joins TRBV6-5 to TRBJ1-4; no clear D gene. V was pared by 4 bases and J by 4 bases, with 13 bases between. From germline, CDR1 is MNHEY and CDR2 SVGAGI. The length of the CDR3 is 15 residues. DNA for the CDR3: TGTGCCAGCAGTTTTTCGGACGGTATTAATGAAAAACTGTTTTTT. This gives the protein CASSFSDGINEKLFF.

The CDR3: CATRGDSNQPQHF. The CDR3 DNA reads TGTGCCACCAGAGGGGACAGCAATCAGCCCCAGCATTTT. The chain is built from TRBV15 and TRBJ1-5, with a weak D call TRBD1 (5 bases). The CDR3 is 13 amino acids. Germline lookup yields CDR1 LNHNV and CDR2 YYDKDF (reference sequence). Trimming took 6 bases from V and 1 from J, leaving 7 bases between them.

This clonotype appeared a few times. The chain carries TRBV19 and TRBJ1-4; 8 bases align to TRBD1. Germline trimming cut 3 bases from V and 3 bases from J; bases unmatched to any gene: 15. Germline V gene lookup returns CDR1 LNHDA and CDR2 SQIVND (reference sequence). This CDR3 has 19 amino acids. CDR3 sequence (DNA): TGTGCCAGTAGTATTGGAGGGCCGACAGGGGTGGTGGCTAATGAAAAACTGTTTTTT. The encoded protein is CASSIGGPTGVVANEKLFF.

This clonotype is medium-sized (0.01 to 0.1%). The J gene is TRBJ1-6, the V gene TRBV10-3; D may be TRBD1 (6 bases). Per germline, CDR1 ENHRY and CDR2 SYGVKD. Trimming took 5 bases from V and 8 from J, leaving 16 bases between them. This CDR3 is built from 15 residues. The CDR3 region is CAISSRGGWDSPLHF. The CDR3 DNA is TGTGCCATCAGTTCGAGGGGGGGTTGGGATTCACCCCTCCACTTT.

This clonotype is deemed medium-sized. This rearrangement joins TRBV6-5 to TRBJ1-1, with 10 bases that match TRBD1. This CDR3 comprises 14 residues. The germline V gene has CDR1 MNHEY and CDR2 SVGAGI. The J segment lost 5 bases and the V segment lost 6 bases, leaving 6 bases of the junction unmatched. The CDR3 DNA is TGTGCCAGCAGAAGACAGGGGGCCGGAACTGAAGCTTTCTTT. Translation gives CASRRQGAGTEAFF.

The CDR3 nucleotides are TGCAGCGTTGAGCCCCCCGGAGGCATATTAAACTATGGCTACACCTTC. Translation: CSVEPPGGILNYGYTF. V and J are TRBV29-1 and TRBJ1-2; D unclear. Between the trimmed V and J ends, which lost 3 bases and 2 bases, there was a span of 19 bases. Looked up from germline, CDR1 is SQVTM and CDR2 is ANQGSEA. This CDR3 comprises 16 residues.

This clonotype was seen a handful of times. The rearrangement links TRBV28 to TRBJ2-7, with D maybe TRBD2 (7 bases). CDR1 and CDR2 from the germline V gene are MDHEN and SYDVKM. Trimming took off 4 bases at V and 4 bases at J, with 14 bases between the two ends. The CDR3 extends over 14 amino acids. The CDR3 is CASSSTGRGYEQYF. CDR3 DNA sequence: TGTGCCAGCAGTTCTACAGGGAGGGGTTACGAGCAGTACTTC.

In its sample, this clonotype is medium-sized. The chain employs TRBV27 and TRBJ1-5, with D uncertain. With 11 bases removed from V and 5 bases from J, the gap between germline ends came to 19 bases. The CDR3 covers 14 residues. Germline values: CDR1 MNHEY, CDR2 SMNVEV (reference sequence). The CDR3 loop is CAPWMGLSDQPQHF. The CDR3 nucleotides read TGTGCCCCCTGGATGGGCCTAAGCGATCAGCCCCAGCATTTT.

In its sample, this clonotype was seen a few times. The gene calls are TRBV28 and TRBJ1-1, with D tentatively TRBD1 (5 bases). The CDR3 has 12 amino acids. The V and J ends lost 6 bases and 10 bases respectively, with 15 bases between them. Germline values: CDR1 MDHEN, CDR2 SYDVKM. This CDR3 reads CASSRQKGLAFF. The CDR3 nucleotides read TGTGCCAGCAGCCGACAGAAGGGATTAGCTTTCTTT.

This clonotype was seen more than once but under ten times. The chain is built from TRBV7-2 and TRBJ1-1, with D perhaps matching TRBD1 (5 bases). CDR1 and CDR2 from the germline V gene are SGHTA and FQGNSA. The V end was cut by 4 bases, the J end by 5 bases, with 17 bases between. The CDR3 runs to 15 residues. CDR3 in amino acids: CASSSNPGSITEAFF. CDR3 nucleotide sequence: TGTGCCAGCAGCTCTAATCCAGGGAGTATTACTGAAGCTTTCTTT.

Within the sample, this clonotype is medium-sized. The chain combines TRBV7-2 with TRBJ1-3, with 7 positions matching TRBD1. This CDR3 spans 15 amino acids. V was clipped by 4 bases and J by 0 bases; unmatched bases: 3. Germline loops: CDR1 SGHTA, CDR2 FQGNSA. This chain's CDR3 is CASSSGQASGNTIYF. For the CDR3, the DNA is TGTGCCAGCAGCTCCGGACAGGCCTCTGGAAACACCATATATTTT.

This clonotype is medium-sized (0.01 to 0.1%) in the sample. The genes are TRBV6-5 and TRBJ2-5, with 7 nucleotides matching TRBD1. With V trimmed by 0 bases and J by 2 bases, 3 bases remained unmatched. The CDR3 sequence is 15 residues long. Germline CDR1 is MNHEY and CDR2 is SVGAGI. CDR3 protein: CASSYSMGQQETQYF. The CDR3 DNA follows: TGTGCCAGCAGTTACTCAATGGGACAGCAAGAGACCCAGTACTTC.

By proportion, this clonotype is medium-sized. The V gene is TRBV18, the J gene TRBJ2-5; 8 nucleotides match TRBD1. The CDR3 sequence is 13 residues long. V was pared by 5 bases and J by 4 bases, with 3 bases of the junction left unmatched. CDR1 is KGHSH and CDR2 is LQKENI in the germline V gene. DNA for the CDR3: TGTGCCAGCTCATCGGACAGGGCAGAGACCCAGTACTTC. The encoded protein is CASSSDRAETQYF.

CDR3 amino acids: CASSSRGEQPQHF. The CDR3 nucleotides read TGTGCCAGCAGTTCCAGGGGCGAACAGCCCCAGCATTTT. The V and J genes are TRBV12-3 or TRBV12-4 and TRBJ1-5, with D perhaps TRBD1 (6 bases). CDR3 size: 13 residues. V gave up 4 bases and J gave up 7 bases, with 11 bases separating them.

The rearrangement uses TRBV20-1 and TRBJ2-5, with 8 bases that match TRBD2. Germline values: CDR1 DFQATT, CDR2 SNEGSKA (reference sequence). Trimming removed 0 bases from V and 5 bases from J; junction bases left unmatched: 8. The CDR3 extends over 15 amino acids. The CDR3 protein is CSARDRTSNGETQYF. The CDR3 nucleotides read TGCAGTGCTAGAGATAGGACTAGCAATGGGGAGACCCAGTACTTC.

This clonotype is categorized as medium-sized. In DNA, the CDR3 is TGTGCCAGCAGCTTGCCCGGGACTATACTGGGAGAGACCCAGTACTTC. It codes for CASSLPGTILGETQYF. This rearrangement joins TRBV5-4 to TRBJ2-5, with 7 bases that match TRBD2. The CDR3 runs 16 residues. The V gene's germline CDR1 is SGHNT and CDR2 YYREEE (reference sequence). Trimming removed 1 base from V and 4 bases from J; junction bases left unmatched: 10.